This T cell receptor beta chain is drawn from a study of Ad26.COV2.S vaccination and SARS-CoV-2 variants. Overall study results and limits: Considerable breadth of spike-specific CD8+ and CD4+ T cell responses has reportedly been documented following vaccination. TCR breadth and depth estimates may have understated total T cell responses. While placebo recipients had lower spike-specific TCR breadth, vaccine recipients had more.

The CDR3 sequence is 16 residues long. V lost 5 bases to trimming and J lost 4 bases, with 19 bases between them. The germline CDR1 and CDR2 sequences are MDHEN and SYDVKM. As concerns this clone: Its target is not known.

Treatment here: roughly 19 received Ad26.COV2.S at low or high dose, single or two shots; about 5 received placebo; per-sample allocation not given. The investigators took samples on day 63 after the first vaccine or placebo injection. Boston hosted the donor, who was an adult aged 18-55 years. Clones were sequenced by immunoSEQ multiplex PCR, and TCRdb holds only the in-frame ones, with some missing. The sample lists about 420,000 clones, 88% occurring once. The sample here was peripheral blood, taken in a trial of Ad26.COV2.S vaccine versus placebo. This clonotype was sampled from a person aged 18 to 65 who received the Ad26.COV2.S COVID-19 vaccine or a placebo. V usage is TRBV28 and J usage is TRBJ2-3; D is possibly TRBD1 (6 bases). CDR3 nucleotide sequence: TGTGCCAGCAGTGGCACCGGGACAAGGGCGGCAGATACGCAGTATTTT. Translating it yields CASSGTGTRAADTQYF.